The 8 T cell receptor beta chains presented below share a single source sample, sequenced in a study of blood T cell repertoires in COVID-19. Produced via immunoSEQ multiplex PCR; TCRdb's table is partial and in-frame only. The table lists roughly 100,000 clones, 70% to 90% of them singletons. Sequenced: peripheral blood. The receptors derive from an older woman with acute or convalescent COVID-19.

The V and J genes are TRBV27 and TRBJ2-5; 14 bases are shared with TRBD2. V lost 4 bases and J lost 4; bases outside the gene matches: 8. This CDR3 is built from 17 residues. Germline V gene sequence: CDR1 MNHEY, CDR2 SMNVEV (reference sequence). CDR3 nucleotides: TGTGCCAGCAGTTCGGGACTAGCGGGAGTCGGAGGAGAGACCCAGTACTTC. Translated, it gives CASSSGLAGVGGETQYF.

V is TRBV11-2 and J is TRBJ2-6, with D possibly matching TRBD1 (6 bases). Trimming shortened V by 5 bases and J by 1 base, and 9 bases separated the two germline ends. This CDR3 has 15 amino acids. Germline V gene data show CDR1 as SGHAT and CDR2 as FQNNGV. Here the CDR3 DNA reads TGTGCCAGCAGCCCTCAGGGGTCTGGGGCCAACGTCCTGACTTTC. It translates to CASSPQGSGANVLTF.

V and J are TRBV28 and TRBJ1-5, with D possibly TRBD1 on 6 matching bases. Germline V CDR1 and CDR2: MDHEN, SYDVKM. The germline V and J ends were trimmed by 4 bases and 6 bases, with 10 bases remaining between them. The length of the CDR3 is 13 residues. CDR3 loop: CASSSSGVQPQHF. CDR3 nucleotides: TGTGCCAGCAGTTCCTCAGGGGTTCAGCCCCAGCATTTT.

This chain connects TRBV5-1 to TRBJ1-1; TRBD1 is a possible D gene (6 bases). The V end lost 2 bases, the J end lost 1 base, and 6 bases lay between the germline ends. The CDR3 has 13 amino acids. Per germline, CDR1 SGHRS and CDR2 YFSETQ. CDR3 sequence reads: CASSFRGNTEAFF. CDR3 DNA: TGCGCCAGCAGCTTCAGGGGGAACACTGAAGCTTTCTTT.

J is TRBJ1-5 and V is TRBV7-9; 7 nucleotides line up with TRBD1. V shed 4 bases and J 2 bases; nucleotides not matched to a gene: 2. Germline V gene lookup returns CDR1 SEHNR and CDR2 FQNEAQ (reference sequence). The CDR3 sequence is 14 residues long. The CDR3 coding sequence is TGTGCCAGCAGCTCCGACAGGGGCAATCAGCCCCAGCATTTT. Amino acids: CASSSDRGNQPQHF.

CDR3 bases: TGTGCCAGCAGCCCCCCGGGGATAGCGGGAGTCGAGCAGTTCTTC. This sequence encodes CASSPPGIAGVEQFF. The rearrangement links TRBV7-9 to TRBJ2-1; 9 bases match TRBD2. From germline, CDR1 is SEHNR and CDR2 FQNEAQ (reference sequence). The trim removed 5 bases at V and 10 bases at J, leaving 12 bases unmatched. The CDR3 is 15 residues long.

CDR3 in amino acids: CASSLRDGLETQYF. As DNA, the CDR3 is TGTGCCAGTAGTCTACGGGATGGCTTAGAGACCCAGTACTTC. The rearrangement links TRBV19 to TRBJ2-5, with D tentatively TRBD2 (5 bases). The V gene lost 5 bases and the J gene lost 4 bases, with 14 bases spanning the gap. Germline CDR1 reads LNHDA; CDR2 reads SQIVND (reference sequence). The CDR3 runs 14 residues. Together with reference TRBV19 and TRBJ2-5, the CDR3 gives the full variable domain: DGGITQSPKYLFRKEGQNVTLSCEQNLNHDAMYWYRQDPGQGLRLIYYSQIVNDFQKGDIAEGYSVSREKKESFPLTVTSAQKNPTAFYLCASSLRDGLETQYFGPGTRLLVL.

V gene TRBV29-1 combines with J gene TRBJ1-1; D gene uncertain. Per germline, CDR1 SQVTM and CDR2 ANQGSEA. The CDR3 consists of 12 residues. Trimming pared 2 bases from V and 2 bases from J, leaving 6 bases between. CDR3 DNA: TGCAGCGTTGAAAAGCATAACACTGAAGCTTTCTTT. Amino acid sequence: CSVEKHNTEAFF. The full variable domain, in which reference TRBV29-1 and TRBJ1-1 provide the parts outside the CDR3, is SAVISQKPSRDICQRGTSLTIQCQVDSQVTMMFWYRQQPGQSLTLIATANQGSEATYESGFVIDKFPISRPNLTFSTLTVSNMSPEDSSIYLCSVEKHNTEAFFGQGTRLTVV.